The text below deals with one T cell receptor (beta chain). Stated time point: pretreatment peripheral blood. This sample is part of a study of PD-L1 blockade in urothelial cancer. Study as a whole: Typically, measured as a median, blood samples had roughly 140,000 T cells.

TCRdb's copy holds only in-frame clones and misses some; the assay was immunoSEQ multiplex PCR. Of tens of thousands of clones detected, 80% to 85% appear once; the ten largest clones hold roughly 2%. The CDR3 loop spans 15 amino acids. V lost 3 bases to trimming and J lost 5 bases, with 16 bases between them. From germline, CDR1 is SGHAT and CDR2 FQDESV (reference sequence). This sequence was found in a man aged 55 to 70 with urothelial cancer. The chain has TRBV11-1 and TRBJ2-5, with D possibly matching TRBD2 (7 bases). The sample here was PBMCs, taken around atezolizumab (anti-PD-L1) treatment. The CDR3 nucleotides read TGTGCCAGCAGCTTTCAATCGGGGGGCCCCGAGACCCAGTACTTC. Translating gives CASSFQSGGPETQYF. Full variable domain (rest looked up from reference TRBV11-1 and TRBJ2-5): EAEVAQSPRYKITEKSQAVAFWCDPISGHATLYWYRQILGQGPELLVQFQDESVVDDSQLPKDRFSAERLKGVDSTLKIQPAELGDSAMYLCASSFQSGGPETQYFGPGTRLLVL.